This T cell receptor (beta chain) comes out of a study of blood T cell repertoires in COVID-19. Study background: The study drew acute and convalescent COVID-19 samples from the United States, Italy and Spain.

Using immunoSEQ multiplex PCR, the repertoire was profiled, and TCRdb retains in-frame clones only, with some absent. The sample holds about 110,000 clones, roughly 84% seen once. The germline V gene encodes CDR1 MNHEY and CDR2 SVGAGI. The CDR3 has 15 residues. V lost 1 base and J 0 bases, leaving 6 bases between the germline ends. The chain couples TRBV6-5 to TRBJ2-2, with D unclear. Sequencing was carried out using peripheral blood. The TCR comes from a human donor in a cohort sampled during active COVID-19. CDR3 region: CASSYFQTNTGELFF. The DNA for the CDR3 is TGTGCCAGCAGTTACTTTCAGACGAACACCGGGGAGCTGTTTTTT.